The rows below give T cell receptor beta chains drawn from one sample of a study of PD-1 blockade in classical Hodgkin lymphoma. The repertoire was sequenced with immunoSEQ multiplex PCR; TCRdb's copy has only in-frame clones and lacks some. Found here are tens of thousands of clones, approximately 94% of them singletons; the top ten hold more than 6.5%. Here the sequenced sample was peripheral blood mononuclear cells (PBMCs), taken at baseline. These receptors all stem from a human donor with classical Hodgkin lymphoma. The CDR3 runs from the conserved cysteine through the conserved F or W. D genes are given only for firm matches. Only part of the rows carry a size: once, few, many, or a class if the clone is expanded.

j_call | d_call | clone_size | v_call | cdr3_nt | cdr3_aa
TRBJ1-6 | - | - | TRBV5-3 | TGTGCCAGAAGCTTAGGGACAAGTGGGTTTGGCCGCTCCTATAATTCACCCCTCCACTTT | CARSLGTSGFGRSYNSPLHF
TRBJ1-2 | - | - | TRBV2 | TGTGCCAGCAGTCGCCGGGAACTCCGGGACTATGGCTACACCTTC | CASSRRELRDYGYTF
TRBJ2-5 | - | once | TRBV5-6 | TGTGCCAGCAGCCACGACAGAAAAGAGACCCAGTACTTC | CASSHDRKETQYF
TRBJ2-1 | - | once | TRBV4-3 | TGCGCCAGCAGCCAAGACCCTCGGGGCGGGCGTTACAATGAGCAGTTCTTC | CASSQDPRGGRYNEQFF
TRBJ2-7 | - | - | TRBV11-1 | TGTGCCAGCAGCTTGGGCCGGAACTACGAGCAGTACTTC | CASSLGRNYEQYF
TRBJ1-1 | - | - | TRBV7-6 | TGTGCCAGCAGCCCGGTAGGGTCCCCCCTCTACACTGAAGCTTTCTTT | CASSPVGSPLYTEAFF
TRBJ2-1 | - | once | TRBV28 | TGTGCCAGCAGTTTGAGCAAGGGCGGCAATGAGCAGTTCTTC | CASSLSKGGNEQFF
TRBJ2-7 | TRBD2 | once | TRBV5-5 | TGTGCCAGCAGCTTTTGGACTAGCGACGAGCAGTACTTC | CASSFWTSDEQYF
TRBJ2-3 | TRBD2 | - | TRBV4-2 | TGTGCCAGCAGTGAGGCGGGGGGCACAGATACGCAGTATTTT | CASSEAGGTDTQYF
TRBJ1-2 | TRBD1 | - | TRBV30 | TGTGCCTGGAGTGTGAGTGACGACAGGGCCTACTTCTATGGCTACACCTTC | CAWSVSDDRAYFYGYTF
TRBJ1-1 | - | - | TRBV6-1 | TGTGCCAGCAGTGAAAACTTGAACACTGAAGCTTTCTTT | CASSENLNTEAFF
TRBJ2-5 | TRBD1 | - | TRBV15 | TGTGCCACCAGCAGCGGGACAGGGGGTTTACGGTCGGAAGAGACCCAGTACTTC | CATSSGTGGLRSEETQYF
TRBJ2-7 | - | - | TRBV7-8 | TGTGCCAGCAGCTCTCGGGATTACGAGCAGTACTTC | CASSSRDYEQYF
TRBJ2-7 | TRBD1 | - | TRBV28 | TGTGCCAGCAGCTCCCCAGGGGGAAAGGGCCCCTACGAGCAGTACTTC | CASSSPGGKGPYEQYF
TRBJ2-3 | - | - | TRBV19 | TGTGCCAGTAGGTTTTTCTCAACTACAGATACGCAGTATTTT | CASRFFSTTDTQYF
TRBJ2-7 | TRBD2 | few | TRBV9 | TGTGCCAGCAGCGCGGGCGTGACGGGGGGCTCCTACGAGCAGTACTTC | CASSAGVTGGSYEQYF
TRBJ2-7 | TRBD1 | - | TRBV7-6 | TGTGCCAGCAGCCACCTCGGGCAGGGGGCGAGCGAGCAGTACTTC | CASSHLGQGASEQYF
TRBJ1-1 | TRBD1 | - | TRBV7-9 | TGTGCCAGCAGCCAGGGACAGGAAGACACTGAAGCTTTCTTT | CASSQGQEDTEAFF
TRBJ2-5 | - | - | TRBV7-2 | TGTGCCAGCAGCTTAGGCGGGGTCGGTACCCAGTACTTC | CASSLGGVGTQYF
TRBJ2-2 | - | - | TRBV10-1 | TGCGCCAGCATTCCATCAGGCTCACAGGTTCGACACACCGGGGAGCTGTTTTTT | CASIPSGSQVRHTGELFF